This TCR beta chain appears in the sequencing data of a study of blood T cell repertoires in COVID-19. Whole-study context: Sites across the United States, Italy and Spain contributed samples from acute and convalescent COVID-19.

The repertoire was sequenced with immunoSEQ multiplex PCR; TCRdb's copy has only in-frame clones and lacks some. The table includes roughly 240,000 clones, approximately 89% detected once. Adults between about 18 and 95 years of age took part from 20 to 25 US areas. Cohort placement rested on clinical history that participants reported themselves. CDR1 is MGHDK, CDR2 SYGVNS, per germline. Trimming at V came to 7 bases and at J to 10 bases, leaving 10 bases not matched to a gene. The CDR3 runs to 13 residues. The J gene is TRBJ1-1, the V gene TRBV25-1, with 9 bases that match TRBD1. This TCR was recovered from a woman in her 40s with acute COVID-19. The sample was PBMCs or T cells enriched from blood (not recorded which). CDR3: CASTSGTGYGAFF. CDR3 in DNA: TGTGCCAGCACTTCCGGGACAGGGTACGGAGCTTTCTTT.